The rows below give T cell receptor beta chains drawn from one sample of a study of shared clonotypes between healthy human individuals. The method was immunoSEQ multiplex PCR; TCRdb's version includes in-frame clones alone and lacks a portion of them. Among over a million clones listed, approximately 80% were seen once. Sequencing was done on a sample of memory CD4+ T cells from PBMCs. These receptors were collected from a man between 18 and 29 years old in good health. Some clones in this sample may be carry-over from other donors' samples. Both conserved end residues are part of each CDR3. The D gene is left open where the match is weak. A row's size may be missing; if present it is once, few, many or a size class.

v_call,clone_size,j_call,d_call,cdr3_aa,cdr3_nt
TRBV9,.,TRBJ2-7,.,CASSGGPGIEVEQYF,TGTGCCAGCAGCGGCGGACCCGGGATTGAGGTGGAGCAGTACTTC
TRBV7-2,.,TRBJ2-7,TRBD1,CASSLPGQGGEQYF,TGTGCCAGCAGCCTCCCGGGACAGGGCGGCGAGCAGTACTTC
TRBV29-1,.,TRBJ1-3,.,CSVGVWSSSGNTIYF,TGCAGCGTGGGGGTGTGGAGCAGCTCTGGAAACACCATATATTTT
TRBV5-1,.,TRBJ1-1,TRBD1,CASKGAGDTEAFF,TGCGCCAGCAAGGGGGCTGGGGACACTGAAGCTTTCTTT
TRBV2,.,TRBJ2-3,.,CASRQSQGSGDTQYF,TGTGCCAGCAGGCAGAGCCAGGGGAGTGGGGATACGCAGTATTTT
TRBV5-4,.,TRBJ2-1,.,CASTPPGTRNEQFF,TGTGCCAGCACACCGCCCGGGACTCGCAATGAGCAGTTCTTC
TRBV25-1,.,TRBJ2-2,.,CASSESLGSGDTGELFF,TGTGCCAGCAGTGAAAGTTTGGGCAGTGGGGACACCGGGGAGCTGTTTTTT
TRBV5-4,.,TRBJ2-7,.,CASSYRDGTSF,TGTGCCAGCAGCTACCGGGACGGAACGTCCTTC
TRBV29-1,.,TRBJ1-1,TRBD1,CSVESPGQTQAFF,TGCAGCGTAGAATCACCGGGACAGACCCAAGCTTTCTTT
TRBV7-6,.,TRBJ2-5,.,CASSPQGGTQYF,TGTGCCAGCAGCCCCCAGGGAGGGACCCAGTACTTC
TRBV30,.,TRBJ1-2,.,CAWGSGTYTGSQLYYGYTF,TGTGCCTGGGGATCCGGAACATATACAGGGTCCCAGCTCTACTATGGCTACACCTTC
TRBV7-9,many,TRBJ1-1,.,CASSPVNTEAFF,TGTGCCAGCAGCCCCGTCAACACTGAAGCTTTCTTT
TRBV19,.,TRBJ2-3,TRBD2,CASSTRTSGRDDTQYF,TGTGCCAGTAGTACCCGGACTAGCGGGAGGGATGATACGCAGTATTTT
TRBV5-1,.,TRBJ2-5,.,CASSRQQETQYF,TGCGCCAGCAGCCGTCAGCAAGAGACCCAGTACTTC
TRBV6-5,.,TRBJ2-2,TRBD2,CASRASGGNTGELFF,TGTGCCAGCAGAGCTAGCGGGGGGAACACCGGGGAGCTGTTTTTT
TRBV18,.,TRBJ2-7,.,CASSPTGRSYEQYF,TGTGCCAGCTCCCCGACAGGGAGGTCCTACGAGCAGTACTTC